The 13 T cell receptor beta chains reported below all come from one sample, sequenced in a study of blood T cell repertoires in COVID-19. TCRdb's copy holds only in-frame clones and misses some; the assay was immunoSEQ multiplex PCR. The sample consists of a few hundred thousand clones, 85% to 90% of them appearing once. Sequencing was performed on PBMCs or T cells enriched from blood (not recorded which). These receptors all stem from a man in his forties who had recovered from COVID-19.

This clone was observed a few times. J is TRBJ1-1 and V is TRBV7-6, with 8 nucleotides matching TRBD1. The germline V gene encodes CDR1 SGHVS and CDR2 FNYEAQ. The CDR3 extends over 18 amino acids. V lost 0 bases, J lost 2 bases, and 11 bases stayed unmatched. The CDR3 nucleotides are TGTGCCAGCAGCTTAGCGGCAAAGGGACAGGCATTCAACACTGAAGCTTTCTTT. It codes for CASSLAAKGQAFNTEAFF.

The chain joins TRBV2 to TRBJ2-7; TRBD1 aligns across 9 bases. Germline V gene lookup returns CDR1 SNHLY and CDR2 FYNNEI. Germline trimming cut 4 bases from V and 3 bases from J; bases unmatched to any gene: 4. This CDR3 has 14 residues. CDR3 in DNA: TGTGCCAGCAGTGCCCCGACAGGGGGCTACGAGCAGTACTTC. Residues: CASSAPTGGYEQYF. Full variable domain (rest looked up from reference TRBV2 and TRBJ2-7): EPEVTQTPSHQVTQMGQEVILRCVPISNHLYFYWYRQILGQKVEFLVSFYNNEISEKSEIFDDQFSVERPDGSNFTLKIRSTKLEDSAMYFCASSAPTGGYEQYFGPGTRLTVT.

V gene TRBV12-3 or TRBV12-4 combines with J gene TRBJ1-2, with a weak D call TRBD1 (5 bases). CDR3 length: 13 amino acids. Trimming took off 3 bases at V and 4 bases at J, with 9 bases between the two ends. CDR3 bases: TGTGCCAGCAGTTTTCAGGGCCCCTATGGCTACACCTTC. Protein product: CASSFQGPYGYTF.

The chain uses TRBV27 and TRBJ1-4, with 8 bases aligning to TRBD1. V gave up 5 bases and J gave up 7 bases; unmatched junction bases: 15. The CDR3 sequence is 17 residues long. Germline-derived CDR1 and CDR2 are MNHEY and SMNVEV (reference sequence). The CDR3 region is CASSPRPSRGRVEKLFF. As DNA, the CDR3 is TGTGCCAGCAGTCCTCGACCCTCCAGGGGGCGCGTTGAAAAACTGTTTTTT.

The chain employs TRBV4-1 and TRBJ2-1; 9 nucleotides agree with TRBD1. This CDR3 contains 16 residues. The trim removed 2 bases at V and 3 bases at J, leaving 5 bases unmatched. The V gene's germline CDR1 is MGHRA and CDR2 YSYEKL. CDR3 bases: TGCGCCAGCAGCCAACTACCGGGACAGGGCTACAATGAGCAGTTCTTC. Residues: CASSQLPGQGYNEQFF.

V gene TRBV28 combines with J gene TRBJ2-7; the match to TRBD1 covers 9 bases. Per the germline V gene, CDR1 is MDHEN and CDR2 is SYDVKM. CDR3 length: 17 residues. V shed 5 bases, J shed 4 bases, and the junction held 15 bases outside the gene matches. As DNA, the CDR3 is TGTGCCAGCAGTAAACTAAATGCCGGGACAGGGCAATACGAGCAGTACTTC. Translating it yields CASSKLNAGTGQYEQYF.

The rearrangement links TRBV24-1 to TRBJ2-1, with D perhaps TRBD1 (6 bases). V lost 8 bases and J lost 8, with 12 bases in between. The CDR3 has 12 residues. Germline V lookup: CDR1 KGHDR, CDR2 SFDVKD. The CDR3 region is CATILQGHEQFF. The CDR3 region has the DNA TGTGCCACCATTTTACAGGGCCATGAGCAGTTCTTC.

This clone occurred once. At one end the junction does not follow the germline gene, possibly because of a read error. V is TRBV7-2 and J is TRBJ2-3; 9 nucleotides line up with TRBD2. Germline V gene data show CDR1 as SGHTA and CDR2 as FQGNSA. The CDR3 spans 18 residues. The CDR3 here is CASSVAGLALSSTDTQYF. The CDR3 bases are TGTGCCAGCAGCGTAGCGGGACTAGCCCTGTCAAGCACAGATACGCAGTATTTT.

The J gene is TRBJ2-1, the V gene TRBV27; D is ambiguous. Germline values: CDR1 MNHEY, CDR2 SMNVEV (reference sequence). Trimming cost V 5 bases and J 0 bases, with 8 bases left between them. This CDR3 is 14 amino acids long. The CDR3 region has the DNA TGTGCCAGCAGTATCAGTTACTCCTACAATGAGCAGTTCTTC. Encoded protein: CASSISYSYNEQFF.

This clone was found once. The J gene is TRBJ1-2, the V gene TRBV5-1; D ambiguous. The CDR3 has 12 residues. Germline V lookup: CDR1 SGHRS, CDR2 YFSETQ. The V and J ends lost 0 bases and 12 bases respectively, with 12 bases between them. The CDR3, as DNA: TGCGCCAGCAGCTTGGGGAGAAGTGCTAACACCTTC. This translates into CASSLGRSANTF.

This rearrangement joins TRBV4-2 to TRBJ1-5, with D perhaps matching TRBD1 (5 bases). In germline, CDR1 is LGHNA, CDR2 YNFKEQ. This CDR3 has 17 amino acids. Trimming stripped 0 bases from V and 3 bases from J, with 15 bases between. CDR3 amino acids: CASSQEVWTDNNQPQHF. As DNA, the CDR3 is TGTGCCAGCAGCCAAGAGGTCTGGACGGACAACAATCAGCCCCAGCATTTT.

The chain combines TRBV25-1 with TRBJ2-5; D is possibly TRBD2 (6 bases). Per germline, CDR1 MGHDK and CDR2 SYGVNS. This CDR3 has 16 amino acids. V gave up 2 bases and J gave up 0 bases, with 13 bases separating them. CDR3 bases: TGTGCCAGCAGTGAAGCCGCGGGACGGCACCAAGAGACCCAGTACTTC. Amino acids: CASSEAAGRHQETQYF.

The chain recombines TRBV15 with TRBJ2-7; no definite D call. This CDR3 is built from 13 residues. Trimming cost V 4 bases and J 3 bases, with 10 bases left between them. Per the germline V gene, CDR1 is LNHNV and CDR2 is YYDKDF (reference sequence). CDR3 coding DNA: TGTGCCACCAGCACCACACCACGCTACGAGCAGTACTTC. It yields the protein CATSTTPRYEQYF.